This TCR beta chain was profiled in a study of cytomegalovirus exposure and HLA in healthy donors. Across the study: HLA-typed donors were the source of about 85 million unique TCRs held in an early data release.

This clone was seen a handful of times. Amplification used 60 Vbeta primers and 13 Jbeta primers. Sequencing used immunoSEQ multiplex PCR; TCRdb keeps in-frame clones, though not all of them. The sample lists under 150,000 clones, approximately 72% occurring once. The source of this sequence is a man aged 40-49 years in good health and CMV-seronegative. The specimen sequenced was PBMCs.

The CDR3 is CASSSRTGRDEAFF. The CDR3 DNA reads as TGTGCCAGCAGCTCCCGGACAGGGAGGGATGAAGCTTTCTTT. This chain joins TRBV7-2 and TRBJ1-1; 8 nucleotides match TRBD1. The junction had 8 bases not matched to a gene; V was cut back by 4 bases and J by 7 bases. CDR3 length: 14 amino acids. The germline V gene has CDR1 SGHTA and CDR2 FQGNSA.